The TCR beta chain described here comes from a study of blood T cell repertoires in COVID-19. Study information: COVID-19 samples from acute and convalescent phases originated in the United States, Italy and Spain. Nucleic acid was either cDNA or gDNA, and it came from T cells, B-cell-depleted T cells, or PBMCs.

This clone was detected a few times. There are 14 residues in the CDR3. Germline V gives CDR1 LNHDA, CDR2 SQIVND (reference sequence). Trimming cost V 7 bases and J 7 bases, with 17 bases left between them. Study processing details: Amplified reference gene primers provided the basis for estimating nucleated cell counts. Assay: immunoSEQ multiplex PCR; the TCRdb copy retains only in-frame clones and omits some. That table supplies the V and J calls and clone size; D and trimming were determined from the DNA. The sample shows a few hundred thousand clones, 80% to 85% of them seen only once. Recruited during active infection, patients (from Seattle) were subsequently followed longitudinally.

Specimen: peripheral blood. The chain couples TRBV19 to TRBJ2-1; D gene uncertain. The clonotype originates from an older person with COVID-19, enrolled during active disease. This CDR3 reads CASTNQGARNEQFF. CDR3 coding DNA: TGTGCCAGTACGAATCAAGGCGCCAGGAATGAGCAGTTCTTC.